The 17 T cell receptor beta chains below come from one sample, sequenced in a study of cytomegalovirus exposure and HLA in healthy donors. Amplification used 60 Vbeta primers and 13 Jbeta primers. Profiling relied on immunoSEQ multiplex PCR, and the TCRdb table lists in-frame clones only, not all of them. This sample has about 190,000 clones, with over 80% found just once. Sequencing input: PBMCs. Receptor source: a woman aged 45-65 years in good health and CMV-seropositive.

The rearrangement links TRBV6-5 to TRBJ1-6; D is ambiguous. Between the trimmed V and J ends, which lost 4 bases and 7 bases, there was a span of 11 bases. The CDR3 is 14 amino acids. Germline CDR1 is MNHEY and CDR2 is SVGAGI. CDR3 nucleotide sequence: TGTGCCAGCAGTTTCGAGGAGCGGAATTCACCCCTCCACTTT. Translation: CASSFEERNSPLHF.

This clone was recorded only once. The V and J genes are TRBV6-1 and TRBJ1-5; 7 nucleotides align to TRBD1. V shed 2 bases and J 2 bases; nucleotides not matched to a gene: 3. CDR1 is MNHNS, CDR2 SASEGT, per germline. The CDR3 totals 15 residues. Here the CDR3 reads CASSETGVGNQPQHF. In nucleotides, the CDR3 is TGTGCCAGCAGTGAAACAGGGGTAGGCAATCAGCCCCAGCATTTT.

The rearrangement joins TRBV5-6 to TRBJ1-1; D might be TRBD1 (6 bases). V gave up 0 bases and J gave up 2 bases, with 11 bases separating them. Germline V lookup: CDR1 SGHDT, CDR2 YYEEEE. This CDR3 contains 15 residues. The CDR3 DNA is TGTGCCAGCAGCTTGGCCCGGGGGGCAAACACTGAAGCTTTCTTT. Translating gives CASSLARGANTEAFF.

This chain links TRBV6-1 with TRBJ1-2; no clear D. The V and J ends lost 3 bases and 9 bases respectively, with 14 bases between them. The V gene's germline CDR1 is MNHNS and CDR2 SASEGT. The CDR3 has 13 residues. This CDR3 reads CASSDLRVISYTF. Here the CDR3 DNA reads TGTGCCAGCAGTGACCTGCGGGTGATTAGCTACACCTTC.

This CDR3 is CASGREGSGSGTQYF. For the CDR3, the DNA is TGTGCCAGCGGTCGGGAAGGCTCGGGATCTGGCACCCAGTACTTC. This rearrangement joins TRBV25-1 to TRBJ2-5, with D perhaps TRBD2 (5 bases). The V gene's germline CDR1 is MGHDK and CDR2 SYGVNS. This CDR3 region has 15 residues. V shed 8 bases and J shed 8 bases, with 24 bases lying between them. Looking up the rest from reference TRBV25-1 and TRBJ2-5 gives the full variable domain: EADIYQTPRYLVIGTGKKITLECSQTMGHDKMYWYQQDPGMELHLIHYSYGVNSTEKGDLSSESTVSRIRTEHFPLTLESARPSHTSQYLCASGREGSGSGTQYFGPGTRLLVL.

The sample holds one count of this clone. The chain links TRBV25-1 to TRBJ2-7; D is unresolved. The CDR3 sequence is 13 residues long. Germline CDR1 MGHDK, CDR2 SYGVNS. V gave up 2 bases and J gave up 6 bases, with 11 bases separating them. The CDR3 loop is CASSEMNAGEQYF. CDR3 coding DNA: TGTGCCAGCAGTGAAATGAACGCAGGCGAGCAGTACTTC.

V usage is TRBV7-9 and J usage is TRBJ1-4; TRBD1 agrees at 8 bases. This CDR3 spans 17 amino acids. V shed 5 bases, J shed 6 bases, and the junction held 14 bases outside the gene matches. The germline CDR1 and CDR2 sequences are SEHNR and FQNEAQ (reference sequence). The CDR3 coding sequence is TGTGCCAGCAGCCCAGACAGGGGAACGGACTACTATGAAAAACTGTTTTTT. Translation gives CASSPDRGTDYYEKLFF. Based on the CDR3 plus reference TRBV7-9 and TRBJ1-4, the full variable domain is DTGVSQNPRHKITKRGQNVTFRCDPISEHNRLYWYRQTLGQGPEFLTYFQNEAQLEKSRLLSDRFSAERPKGSFSTLEIQRTEQGDSAMYLCASSPDRGTDYYEKLFFGSGTQLSVL.

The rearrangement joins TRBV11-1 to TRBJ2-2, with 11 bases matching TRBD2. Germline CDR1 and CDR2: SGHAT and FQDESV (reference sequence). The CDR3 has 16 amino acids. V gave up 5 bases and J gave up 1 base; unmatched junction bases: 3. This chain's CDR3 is CASSDGTSGNTGELFF. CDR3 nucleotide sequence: TGTGCCAGCAGCGACGGGACTAGCGGGAACACCGGGGAGCTGTTTTTT.

CDR3 amino acids: CASSLLSGRGETQYF. The DNA of the CDR3 is TGTGCCAGCAGCTTATTGTCGGGGAGGGGGGAGACCCAGTACTTC. V gene TRBV7-3 combines with J gene TRBJ2-5; D is perhaps TRBD2 (7 bases). V was pared by 2 bases and J by 5 bases, with 15 bases between. The CDR3 contains 15 residues. Germline V lookup: CDR1 SGHTA, CDR2 FQGTGA.

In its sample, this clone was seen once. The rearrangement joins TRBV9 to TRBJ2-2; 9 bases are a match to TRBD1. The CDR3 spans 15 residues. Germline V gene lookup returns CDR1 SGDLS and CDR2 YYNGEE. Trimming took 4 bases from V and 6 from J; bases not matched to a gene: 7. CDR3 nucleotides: TGTGCCAGCAGCACCGGGACAGGGTTGGCCGGGGAGCTGTTTTTT. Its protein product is CASSTGTGLAGELFF.

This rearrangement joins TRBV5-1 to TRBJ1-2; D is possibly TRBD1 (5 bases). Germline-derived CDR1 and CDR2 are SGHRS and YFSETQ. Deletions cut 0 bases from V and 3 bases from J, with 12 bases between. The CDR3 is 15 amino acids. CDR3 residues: CASSLEVGGYYGYTF. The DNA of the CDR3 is TGCGCCAGCAGCTTGGAGGTCGGGGGTTACTATGGCTACACCTTC.

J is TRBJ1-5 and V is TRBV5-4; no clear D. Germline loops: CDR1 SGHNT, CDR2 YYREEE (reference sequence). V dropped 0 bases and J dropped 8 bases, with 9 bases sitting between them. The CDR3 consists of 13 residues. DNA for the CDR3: TGTGCCAGCAGCTTGGATGGAGATAAGCCCCAGCATTTT. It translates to CASSLDGDKPQHF.

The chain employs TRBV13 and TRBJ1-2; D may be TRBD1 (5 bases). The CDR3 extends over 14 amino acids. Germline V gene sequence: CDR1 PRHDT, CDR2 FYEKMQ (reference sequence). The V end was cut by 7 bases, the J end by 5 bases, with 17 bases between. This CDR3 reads CASTAGNLPYGYTF. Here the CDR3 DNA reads TGTGCCAGCACGGCAGGGAACCTTCCTTATGGCTACACCTTC.

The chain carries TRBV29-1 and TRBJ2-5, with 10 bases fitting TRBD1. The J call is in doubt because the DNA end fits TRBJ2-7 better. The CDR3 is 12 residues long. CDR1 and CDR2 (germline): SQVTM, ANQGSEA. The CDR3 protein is CSVGGQGGEQYF. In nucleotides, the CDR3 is TGCAGCGTTGGAGGACAGGGGGGCGAGCAGTACTTC.

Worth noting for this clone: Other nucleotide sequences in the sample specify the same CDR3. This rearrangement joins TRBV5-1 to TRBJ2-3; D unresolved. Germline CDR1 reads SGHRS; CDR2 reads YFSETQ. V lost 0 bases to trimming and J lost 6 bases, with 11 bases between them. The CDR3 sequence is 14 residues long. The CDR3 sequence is CASSLGVVPDTQYF. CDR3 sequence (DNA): TGCGCCAGCAGCTTGGGCGTCGTCCCGGATACGCAGTATTTT.

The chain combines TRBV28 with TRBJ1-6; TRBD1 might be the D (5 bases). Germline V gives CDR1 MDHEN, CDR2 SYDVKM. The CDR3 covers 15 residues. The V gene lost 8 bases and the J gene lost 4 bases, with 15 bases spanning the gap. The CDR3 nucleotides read TGTGCCAGCGGGGGGTGGGCTGGATATAATTCACCCCTCCACTTT. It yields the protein CASGGWAGYNSPLHF. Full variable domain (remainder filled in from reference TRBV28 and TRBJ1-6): DVKVTQSSRYLVKRTGEKVFLECVQDMDHENMFWYRQDPGLGLRLIYFSYDVKMKEKGDIPEGYSVSREKKERFSLILESASTNQTSMYLCASGGWAGYNSPLHFGNGTRLTVT.

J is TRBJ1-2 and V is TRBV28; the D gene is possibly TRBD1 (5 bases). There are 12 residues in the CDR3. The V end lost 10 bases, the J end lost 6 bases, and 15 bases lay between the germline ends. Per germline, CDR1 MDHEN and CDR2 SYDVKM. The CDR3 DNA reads TGTGCCATCACGGCAGGGTGGGATGGCTACACCTTC. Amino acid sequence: CAITAGWDGYTF.